This entry concerns a single T cell receptor beta chain. Its antigen is unknown. Germline CDR1 ENHRY, CDR2 SYGVKD. V lost 6 bases, J lost 0 bases, and 11 bases stayed unmatched. CDR3 size: 17 residues. This record comes from a study of spatial heterogeneity in lung cancer. Study-level information: The authors sequenced available follow-up PBMC samples, taken a median of around two years after resection.

This sample's time point: blood at routine non-recurrence follow-up after resection. No cells were sorted before sequencing. The whole RNA sequenced was extracted from tumor, nontumor lung or frozen PBMC. Study results and limitations: At resection, ubiquitous expanded tumor TCRs appeared in blood more than at follow-up.

Every individual TCR cDNA molecule carried its own unique molecular identifier, which allowed correction of PCR and sequencing errors. One entry per CDR3 protein results from TCRdb running MiXCR on the 5' RACE reads. The data hold about 52,000 distinct CDR3 sequences, with 6.5% to 7.5% observed a single time. The specimen was PBMCs, collected at follow-up. The origin of this receptor is a female donor with early-stage non-small cell lung cancer. The rearrangement links TRBV10-3 to TRBJ1-1; 9 bases map to TRBD1. For the CDR3, the DNA is TGTGCCATCAGCTCCGACAGGGGGTTTAGGATGAACACTGAAGCTTTCTTT. Protein product: CAISSDRGFRMNTEAFF.